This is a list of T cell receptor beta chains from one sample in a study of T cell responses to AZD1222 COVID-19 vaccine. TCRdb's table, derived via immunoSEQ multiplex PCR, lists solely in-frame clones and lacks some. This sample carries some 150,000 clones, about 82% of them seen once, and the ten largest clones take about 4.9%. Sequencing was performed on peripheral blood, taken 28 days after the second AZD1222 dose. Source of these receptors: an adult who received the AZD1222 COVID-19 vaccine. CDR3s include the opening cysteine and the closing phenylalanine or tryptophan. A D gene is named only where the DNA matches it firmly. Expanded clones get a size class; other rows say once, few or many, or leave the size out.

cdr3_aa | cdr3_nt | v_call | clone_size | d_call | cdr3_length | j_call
CASSLLAGSLNEQYF | TGTGCCAGCAGCTTACTAGCGGGGTCTTTAAACGAGCAGTACTTC | TRBV7-8 | - | TRBD2 | 15 | TRBJ2-7
CASSQGTSGGDNEQFF | TGTGCCAGCAGCCAGGGGACTAGCGGGGGAGACAATGAGCAGTTCTTC | TRBV7-2 | - | TRBD2 | 16 | TRBJ2-1
CASTTGLSNSPLHF | TGTGCCAGCACCACGGGACTCAGTAATTCACCCCTCCACTTT | TRBV13 | - | - | 14 | TRBJ1-6
CASSLNSNQPQHF | TGTGCCAGCAGCTTGAATAGCAATCAGCCCCAGCATTTT | TRBV7-8 | - | - | 13 | TRBJ1-5
CASISGMPNEKLFF | TGTGCCAGCATCTCGGGGATGCCTAATGAAAAACTGTTTTTT | TRBV7-9 | - | - | 14 | TRBJ1-4
CASSRTQDQSYEQYF | TGTGCCAGCAGCCGAACCCAGGACCAATCCTACGAGCAGTACTTC | TRBV3-1/TRBV3-2 | - | - | 15 | TRBJ2-7
CASSLGYEQYF | TGTGCCAGCAGTTTAGGATACGAGCAGTACTTC | TRBV28 | - | - | 11 | TRBJ2-7
CSAREPSEAFF | TGCAGTGCTAGGGAGCCCAGTGAAGCTTTCTTT | TRBV20-1 | - | - | 11 | TRBJ1-1
CAWGESNQPQHF | TGTGCCTGGGGAGAGAGCAATCAGCCCCAGCATTTT | TRBV30 | - | - | 12 | TRBJ1-5
CAWTPQLGTSTDTQYF | TGTGCCTGGACCCCCCAACTTGGCACTAGCACAGATACGCAGTATTTT | TRBV30 | - | - | 16 | TRBJ2-3
CSASAPGTDTQYF | TGCAGCGCCTCCGCACCCGGCACAGATACGCAGTATTTT | TRBV29-1 | - | - | 13 | TRBJ2-3
CASSRRQGSYEQYF | TGTGCCAGCAGCCGTAGACAGGGGTCCTACGAGCAGTACTTC | TRBV5-6 | - | TRBD1 | 14 | TRBJ2-7
CASSKERGPEVSNQPQHF | TGTGCCAGCAGCAAAGAAAGGGGGCCGGAAGTTAGCAATCAGCCCCAGCATTTT | TRBV21-1 | - | - | 18 | TRBJ1-5
CASSRSWGLEIISNQPQHF | TGTGCCAGCAGCCGATCATGGGGACTGGAGATTATTAGCAATCAGCCCCAGCATTTT | TRBV3-1/TRBV3-2 | - | - | 19 | TRBJ1-5
CAIRGQGGTEAFF | TGTGCCATCAGGGGACAGGGGGGCACTGAAGCTTTCTTT | TRBV10-3 | - | TRBD1 | 13 | TRBJ1-1
CASSPSPAGDGAQETQYF | TGTGCCAGCAGCCCCTCCCCAGCAGGTGACGGAGCCCAAGAGACCCAGTACTTC | TRBV13 | - | - | 18 | TRBJ2-5
CAGTGDPNYGYTF | TGTGCCGGTACAGGGGACCCTAACTATGGCTACACCTTC | TRBV19 | - | TRBD1 | 13 | TRBJ1-2
CAWNPGRRLYNSPLHF | TGTGCCTGGAACCCCGGACGGAGGCTGTATAATTCACCCCTCCACTTT | TRBV30 | once | - | 16 | TRBJ1-6
CASSSILGYTF | TGTGCCAGCAGTTCCATCTTAGGCTACACCTTC | TRBV28 | - | - | 11 | TRBJ1-2
CASSPPGAPDYGYTF | TGTGCCAGCTCACCACCGGGGGCCCCGGACTATGGCTACACCTTC | TRBV18 | - | - | 15 | TRBJ1-2
CASSLALGRDYGYTF | TGTGCCAGCAGCTTGGCCCTGGGGAGGGACTATGGCTACACCTTC | TRBV5-5 | - | - | 15 | TRBJ1-2
CASSYGVGDSNQPQHF | TGTGCCAGCAGTTATGGGGTAGGAGATAGCAATCAGCCCCAGCATTTT | TRBV6-6 | - | - | 16 | TRBJ1-5
CASSWGGGAGLNSGNTIYF | TGTGCCAGCAGCTGGGGGGGAGGGGCAGGGCTTAACTCTGGAAACACCATATATTTT | TRBV11-2 | - | - | 19 | TRBJ1-3
CASSLLSSGNTIYF | TGCGCCAGCAGCCTTCTGAGCTCTGGAAACACCATATATTTT | TRBV4-1 | - | - | 14 | TRBJ1-3
CASSPGRASGGVQETQYF | TGTGCCAGCAGCCCCGGGCGGGCTAGCGGGGGGGTCCAAGAGACCCAGTACTTC | TRBV11-2 | - | TRBD2 | 18 | TRBJ2-5
CASRTRTVLGRGNTEAFF | TGTGCCAGCAGGACTCGGACAGTGTTGGGACGAGGGAACACTGAAGCTTTCTTT | TRBV6-4 | - | - | 18 | TRBJ1-1
CASGQGAGYTF | TGTGCCTCGGGACAGGGTGCTGGCTACACCTTC | TRBV30 | - | TRBD1 | 11 | TRBJ1-2
CASSDSGGLYEQYF | TGTGCCAGCAGTGATAGCGGGGGGCTTTACGAGCAGTACTTC | TRBV3-1/TRBV3-2 | - | TRBD2 | 14 | TRBJ2-7
CASSLAGGPSETQYF | TGCGCCAGCTCCTTAGCGGGAGGGCCGAGTGAGACCCAGTACTTC | TRBV5-1 | - | TRBD2 | 15 | TRBJ2-5
CASSTLQGPSGNTIYF | TGTGCCAGTAGTACCCTGCAGGGGCCCTCTGGAAACACCATATATTTT | TRBV19 | - | - | 16 | TRBJ1-3
CASRSLETSTDTQYF | TGTGCCAGCAGGTCTTTAGAGACTAGCACAGATACGCAGTATTTT | TRBV6-5 | - | - | 15 | TRBJ2-3
CASSLWLAENGELFF | TGTGCCAGCAGCTTATGGCTAGCGGAGAACGGGGAGCTGTTTTTT | TRBV7-9 | - | TRBD2 | 15 | TRBJ2-2
CSAATGIEDTGELFF | TGCAGCGCCGCCACAGGGATCGAGGACACCGGGGAGCTGTTTTTT | TRBV29-1 | once | - | 15 | TRBJ2-2
CASSPLAGGPPNEQFF | TGCGCCAGCAGCCCCTTAGCGGGAGGGCCCCCCAATGAGCAGTTCTTC | TRBV5-1 | - | TRBD2 | 16 | TRBJ2-1
CASSSRLAKETQYF | TGTGCCAGCAGCTCGAGACTGGCTAAAGAGACCCAGTACTTC | TRBV7-2 | - | - | 14 | TRBJ2-5
CASSSGRTREKLFF | TGTGCCAGCAGCTCAGGGAGAACGCGGGAAAAACTGTTTTTT | TRBV6-5 | - | - | 14 | TRBJ1-4
CASSLAERGQPQHF | TGTGCCAGCAGCTTAGCTGAACGAGGTCAGCCCCAGCATTTT | TRBV7-2 | - | - | 14 | TRBJ1-5
CASSPRLILNTEAFF | TGTGCCAGCAGCCCCCGCCTGATTCTGAACACTGAAGCTTTCTTT | TRBV7-9 | - | - | 15 | TRBJ1-1
CASSRTTLITEAFF | TGTGCCAGCAGTCGCACAACCCTTATAACCGAAGCTTTCTTT | TRBV6-5 | - | - | 14 | TRBJ1-1
CASSSLGTGNITNYGYTF | TGTGCCAGCAGCTCCCTCGGGACAGGGAATATCACTAACTATGGCTACACCTTC | TRBV7-9 | - | TRBD1 | 18 | TRBJ1-2
CSVGQGDGQPQHF | TGCAGCGTTGGACAGGGGGATGGTCAGCCCCAGCATTTT | TRBV29-1 | - | TRBD1 | 13 | TRBJ1-5
CASSLETGRADQYF | TGTGCCAGCAGCTTAGAGACGGGAAGGGCAGACCAGTACTTC | TRBV11-2 | once | - | 14 | TRBJ2-7
CASSVDLTGAAVLTF | TGTGCCAGCAGCGTAGATTTAACAGGGGCTGCCGTCCTGACTTTC | TRBV9 | - | TRBD1 | 15 | TRBJ2-6
CASSILPGTGGSYGYTF | TGTGCCAGTAGTATTCTGCCCGGGACAGGGGGAAGCTATGGCTACACCTTC | TRBV19 | - | TRBD1 | 17 | TRBJ1-2
CASTLGHDSYNSPLHF | TGTGCCAGCACCCTGGGGCACGACTCCTATAATTCACCCCTCCACTTT | TRBV5-4 | - | - | 16 | TRBJ1-6
CASSLEVGGASGELFF | TGCGCCAGCAGCTTGGAGGTAGGGGGCGCATCCGGGGAGCTGTTTTTT | TRBV5-1 | - | TRBD1 | 16 | TRBJ2-2
CASSQGPGLAGGPGTGELFF | TGTGCCAGCAGCCAAGGACCGGGACTAGCGGGAGGGCCGGGCACCGGGGAGCTGTTTTTT | TRBV3-1/TRBV3-2 | - | TRBD2 | 20 | TRBJ2-2
CASSSLENYGYTF | TGTGCCAGCAGTTCGCTGGAGAACTATGGCTACACCTTC | TRBV2 | - | - | 13 | TRBJ1-2
CASNLQGSDTEAFF | TGTGCCAGCAACCTACAGGGATCTGACACTGAAGCTTTCTTT | TRBV7-9 | - | - | 14 | TRBJ1-1